These 10 T cell receptor beta chains share one sample of origin, sequenced in a study of T cell responses to AZD1222 COVID-19 vaccine. Sequenced by immunoSEQ multiplex PCR; TCRdb stores in-frame clones only, minus some. The repertoire has about 180,000 clones, 80% to 95% of them found once; the top ten carry around 1.9%. Sequenced here: peripheral blood, sampled 28 days after the second AZD1222 dose. These receptors were obtained from an adult who received the AZD1222 COVID-19 vaccine.

The CDR3 nucleotides read TGTGCCAGCAGTTTGACAGGGACCGTTGCAACTAATGAAAAACTGTTTTTT. This encodes CASSLTGTVATNEKLFF. This chain joins TRBV28 and TRBJ1-4; 7 nucleotides align to TRBD1. This CDR3 contains 17 residues. V trimming: 3 bases; J trimming: 0 bases; junction bases outside the gene matches: 7. Germline V gene data show CDR1 as MDHEN and CDR2 as SYDVKM.

This clone was seen once. This sample also contains other DNA sequences that code for the same CDR3. The chain links TRBV18 to TRBJ1-1; D is undetermined. CDR1 KGHSH and CDR2 LQKENI come from the germline V gene. Trimming cost V 3 bases and J 0 bases, with 8 bases left between them. This CDR3 has 14 residues. The CDR3 bases are TGTGCCAGCTCACCCACAGCTCTGAACACTGAAGCTTTCTTT. Translation: CASSPTALNTEAFF.

The chain carries TRBV3-1 (or the pseudogene TRBV3-2) and TRBJ1-4; tentatively, D is TRBD1 (6 bases). This CDR3 contains 16 residues. Trimming cost V 2 bases and J 4 bases, with 14 bases left between them. Per the germline V gene, CDR1 is LGHDT and CDR2 is YNNKEL (reference sequence). The CDR3 region is CASSQIAGQINEKLFF. CDR3 nucleotide sequence: TGTGCCAGCAGCCAAATTGCGGGACAAATTAATGAAAAACTGTTTTTT.

The sample holds a few counts of this clone. In DNA form, the CDR3 reads TGTGCCAGCAGAGACGTCCAGGACAGCACGAACACCGGGGAGCTGTTTTTT. This translates into CASRDVQDSTNTGELFF. V gene TRBV2 combines with J gene TRBJ2-2, with D maybe TRBD1 (6 bases). The germline CDR1 and CDR2 sequences are SNHLY and FYNNEI. With 6 bases removed from V and 0 bases from J, the gap between germline ends came to 17 bases. The CDR3 runs to 17 residues.

The CDR3, as DNA: TGTGCCGTCCGGACTAGTGACAATGAGCAGTTCTTC. It yields the protein CAVRTSDNEQFF. The rearrangement joins TRBV10-3 to TRBJ2-1; 7 nucleotides match TRBD2. Germline V gives CDR1 ENHRY, CDR2 SYGVKD. The CDR3 spans 12 residues. With 11 bases clipped from V and 5 bases from J, the junction kept 6 bases outside the gene matches.

This sequence joins TRBV3-1 (or the pseudogene TRBV3-2) and TRBJ2-2, with D perhaps TRBD1 (5 bases). Trimming left V 4 bases short and J 6 bases short, with 9 bases between. The CDR3 extends over 13 amino acids. Germline CDR1 LGHDT, CDR2 YNNKEL (reference sequence). The CDR3 here is CASSRQQAGELFF. In DNA form, the CDR3 reads TGTGCCAGCAGCCGCCAACAGGCCGGGGAGCTGTTTTTT.

The chain combines TRBV7-2 with TRBJ1-1; TRBD1 aligns across 8 bases. The CDR3 spans 14 residues. The germline gives CDR1 SGHTA, CDR2 FQGNSA. Trimming removed 5 bases from V and 6 bases from J; junction bases left unmatched: 8. CDR3 residues: CASSNRGGSAEAFF. The CDR3 DNA reads as TGTGCCAGCAGCAACAGGGGGGGCTCGGCTGAAGCTTTCTTT.

The chain combines TRBV7-7 with TRBJ2-7; weak D call: TRBD2 (5 bases). V was clipped by 1 base and J by 1 base, with 11 bases between them. Looked up from germline, CDR1 is SSHAT and CDR2 is FNYEAQ (reference sequence). This CDR3 has 15 residues. The CDR3 spells CASSLGAGGSYEQYF. The CDR3, as DNA: TGTGCCAGCAGCTTAGGGGCGGGCGGATCCTACGAGCAGTACTTC.

V usage is TRBV18 and J usage is TRBJ1-2, with 8 bases identical to TRBD1. The CDR3 is 14 amino acids. Germline CDR1 is KGHSH and CDR2 is LQKENI. Losses at the gene ends were 3 bases for V and 8 bases for J; bases not matched to a gene: 8. The CDR3 DNA is TGTGCCAGCTCACCCGGCGACAGGGGATGGGGCTACACCTTC. It is translated as CASSPGDRGWGYTF.

This chain connects TRBV7-9 to TRBJ1-4, with D hard to call. The length of the CDR3 is 15 residues. V was pared by 0 bases and J by 1 base, with 6 bases between. Germline V lookup: CDR1 SEHNR, CDR2 FQNEAQ (reference sequence). CDR3 residues: CASSLAQLTNEKLFF. DNA of the CDR3: TGTGCCAGCAGCTTAGCCCAGCTAACTAATGAAAAACTGTTTTTT.